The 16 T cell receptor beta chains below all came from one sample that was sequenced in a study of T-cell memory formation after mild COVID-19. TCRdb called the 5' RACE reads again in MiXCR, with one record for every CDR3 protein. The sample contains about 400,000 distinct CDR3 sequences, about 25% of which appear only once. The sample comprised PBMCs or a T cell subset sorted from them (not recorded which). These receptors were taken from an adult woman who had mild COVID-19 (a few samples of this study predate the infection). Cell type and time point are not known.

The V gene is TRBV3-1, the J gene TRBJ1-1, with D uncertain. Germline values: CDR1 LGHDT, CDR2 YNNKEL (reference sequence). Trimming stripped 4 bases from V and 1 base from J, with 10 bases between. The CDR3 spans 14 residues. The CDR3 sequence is CASSRPTSNTEAFF. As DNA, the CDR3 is TGTGCCAGCAGCCGCCCAACTTCGAACACTGAAGCTTTCTTT. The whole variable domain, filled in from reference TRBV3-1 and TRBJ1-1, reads DTAVSQTPKYLVTQMGNDKSIKCEQNLGHDTMYWYKQDSKKFLKIMFSYNNKELIINETVPNRFSPKSPDKAHLNLHINSLELGDSAVYFCASSRPTSNTEAFFGQGTRLTVV.

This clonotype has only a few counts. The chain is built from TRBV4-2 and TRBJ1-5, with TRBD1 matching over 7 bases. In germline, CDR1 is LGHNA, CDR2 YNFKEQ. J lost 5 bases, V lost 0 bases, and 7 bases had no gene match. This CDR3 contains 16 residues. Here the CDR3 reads CASSQERGQRDQPQHF. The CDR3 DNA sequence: TGTGCCAGCAGCCAAGAGAGGGGACAGAGAGATCAGCCCCAGCATTTT.

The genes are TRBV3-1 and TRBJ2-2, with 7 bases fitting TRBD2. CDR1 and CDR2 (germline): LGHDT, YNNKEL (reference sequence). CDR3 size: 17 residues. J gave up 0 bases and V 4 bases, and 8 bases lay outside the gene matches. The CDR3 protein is CASSLRAAGANTGELFF. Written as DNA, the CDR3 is TGTGCCAGCAGCCTTAGAGCGGCGGGAGCGAACACCGGGGAGCTGTTTTTT.

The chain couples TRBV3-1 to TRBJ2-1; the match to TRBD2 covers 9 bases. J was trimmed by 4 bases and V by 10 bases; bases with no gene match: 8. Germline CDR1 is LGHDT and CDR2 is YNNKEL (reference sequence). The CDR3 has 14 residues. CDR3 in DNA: TGTGCCACCAACCGCGGGGGGGGTTACAATGAGCAGTTCTTC. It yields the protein CATNRGGGYNEQFF.

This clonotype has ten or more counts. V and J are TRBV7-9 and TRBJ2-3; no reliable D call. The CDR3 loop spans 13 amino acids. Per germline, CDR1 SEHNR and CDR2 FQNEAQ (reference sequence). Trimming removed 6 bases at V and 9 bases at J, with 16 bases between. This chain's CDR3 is CASRYPDRSTQYF. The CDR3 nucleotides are TGTGCCAGCAGATACCCGGACCGGTCAACGCAGTATTTT.

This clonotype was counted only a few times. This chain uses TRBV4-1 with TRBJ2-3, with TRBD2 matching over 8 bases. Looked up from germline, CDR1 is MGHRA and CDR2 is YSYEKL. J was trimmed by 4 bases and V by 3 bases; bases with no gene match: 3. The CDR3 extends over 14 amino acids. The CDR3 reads CASSQTSAPDTQYF. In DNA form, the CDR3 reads TGCGCCAGCAGCCAGACTAGCGCCCCAGATACGCAGTATTTT.

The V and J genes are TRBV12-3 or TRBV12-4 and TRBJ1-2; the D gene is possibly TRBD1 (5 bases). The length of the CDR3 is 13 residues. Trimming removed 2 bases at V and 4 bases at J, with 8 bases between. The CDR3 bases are TGTGCCAGCAGTTTAAACAGGCTCTATGGCTACACCTTC. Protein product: CASSLNRLYGYTF.

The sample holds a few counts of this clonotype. The CDR3 DNA reads TGTGCCAGCAGCCCAGGGGGAGCGGGTGGAGTCTACGAGCAGTACTTC. Protein: CASSPGGAGGVYEQYF. The chain joins TRBV7-9 to TRBJ2-7, with D possibly TRBD1 on 7 matching bases. Germline-derived CDR1 and CDR2 are SEHNR and FQNEAQ (reference sequence). CDR3 size: 16 residues. Trimming shortened V by 5 bases and J by 3 bases, and 20 bases separated the two germline ends.

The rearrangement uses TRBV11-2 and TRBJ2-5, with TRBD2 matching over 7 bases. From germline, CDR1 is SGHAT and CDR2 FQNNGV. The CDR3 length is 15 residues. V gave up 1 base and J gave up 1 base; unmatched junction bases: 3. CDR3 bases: TGTGCCAGCAGCTTAGTAGCGGGTCGCCAAGAGACCCAGTACTTC. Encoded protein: CASSLVAGRQETQYF.

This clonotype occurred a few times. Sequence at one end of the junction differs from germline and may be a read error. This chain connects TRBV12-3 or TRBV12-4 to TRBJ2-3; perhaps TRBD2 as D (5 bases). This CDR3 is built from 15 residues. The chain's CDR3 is CASRSTGSRTDTKYF. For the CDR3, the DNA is TGTGCCAGCAGATCAACGGGATCTCGCACAGATACGAAGTATTTT.

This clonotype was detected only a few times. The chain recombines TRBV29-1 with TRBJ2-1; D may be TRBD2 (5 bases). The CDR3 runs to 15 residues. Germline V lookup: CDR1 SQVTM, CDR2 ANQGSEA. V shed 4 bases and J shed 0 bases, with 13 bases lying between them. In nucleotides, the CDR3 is TGCAGCGTTGGTCCCAGCGGCCCCTCCTACAATGAGCAGTTCTTC. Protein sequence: CSVGPSGPSYNEQFF.

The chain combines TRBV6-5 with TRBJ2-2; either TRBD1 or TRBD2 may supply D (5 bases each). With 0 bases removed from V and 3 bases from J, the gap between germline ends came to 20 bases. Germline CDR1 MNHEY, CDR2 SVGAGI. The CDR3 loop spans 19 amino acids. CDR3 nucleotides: TGTGCCAGCAGTTACTCGACGGCCAGGGACCGGGGAGACACCGGGGAGCTGTTTTTT. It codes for CASSYSTARDRGDTGELFF.

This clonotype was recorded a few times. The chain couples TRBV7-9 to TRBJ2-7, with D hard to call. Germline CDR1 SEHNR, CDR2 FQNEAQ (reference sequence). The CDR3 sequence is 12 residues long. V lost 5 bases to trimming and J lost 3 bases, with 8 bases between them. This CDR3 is CASSRPGYEQYF. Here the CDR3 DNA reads TGTGCCAGCAGCCGACCAGGCTACGAGCAGTACTTC.

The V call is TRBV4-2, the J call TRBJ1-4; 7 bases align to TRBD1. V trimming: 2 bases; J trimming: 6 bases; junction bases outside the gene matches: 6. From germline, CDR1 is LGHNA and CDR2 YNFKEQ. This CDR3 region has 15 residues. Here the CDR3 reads CASSQQWDSYEKLFF. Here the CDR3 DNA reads TGTGCCAGCAGCCAACAATGGGACAGTTATGAAAAACTGTTTTTT.

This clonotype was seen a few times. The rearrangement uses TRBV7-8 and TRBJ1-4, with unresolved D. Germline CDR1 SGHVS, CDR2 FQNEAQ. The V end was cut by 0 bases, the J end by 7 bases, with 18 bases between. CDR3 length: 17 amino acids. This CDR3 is CASSLAVSPQYGEKLFF. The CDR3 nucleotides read TGTGCCAGCAGCTTAGCTGTCTCACCACAATACGGTGAAAAACTGTTTTTT.

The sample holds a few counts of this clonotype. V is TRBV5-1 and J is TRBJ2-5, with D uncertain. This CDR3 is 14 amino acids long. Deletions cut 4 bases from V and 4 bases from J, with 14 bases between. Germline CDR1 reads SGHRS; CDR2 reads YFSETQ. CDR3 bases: TGCGCCAGCAGCCCGGATGGTAGTCGAGAGACCCAGTACTTC. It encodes CASSPDGSRETQYF.